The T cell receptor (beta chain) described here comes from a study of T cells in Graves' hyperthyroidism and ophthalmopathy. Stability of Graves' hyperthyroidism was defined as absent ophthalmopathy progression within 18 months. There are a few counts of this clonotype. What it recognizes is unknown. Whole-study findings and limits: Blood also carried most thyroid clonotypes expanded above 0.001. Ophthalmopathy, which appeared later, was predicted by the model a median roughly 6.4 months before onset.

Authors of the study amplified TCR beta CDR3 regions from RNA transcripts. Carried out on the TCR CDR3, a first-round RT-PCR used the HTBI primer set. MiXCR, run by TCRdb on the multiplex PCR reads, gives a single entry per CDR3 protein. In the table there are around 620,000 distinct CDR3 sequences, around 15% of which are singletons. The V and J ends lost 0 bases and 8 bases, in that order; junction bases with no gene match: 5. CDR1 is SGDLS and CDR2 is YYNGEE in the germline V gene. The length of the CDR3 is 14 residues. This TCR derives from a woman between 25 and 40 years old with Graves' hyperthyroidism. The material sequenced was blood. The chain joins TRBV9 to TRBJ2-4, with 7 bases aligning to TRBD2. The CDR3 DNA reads TGTGCCAGCAGCGTAGCGGCAGGGAGGGACATTCAGTACTTC. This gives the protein CASSVAAGRDIQYF. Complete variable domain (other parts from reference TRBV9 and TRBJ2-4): DSGVTQTPKHLITATGQRVTLRCSPRSGDLSVYWYQQSLDQGLQFLIQYYNGEERAKGNILERFSAQQFPDLHSELNLSSLELGDSALYFCASSVAAGRDIQYFGAGTRLSVL.